This paragraph covers one T cell receptor (beta chain) sequence. Study processing details: From reference gene primer amplification, estimates of nucleated cell counts were derived. Using immunoSEQ multiplex PCR, the repertoire was profiled, and TCRdb retains in-frame clones only, with some absent. D and trimming come from the DNA, and the V and J calls and clone size come from that table. The table has tens of thousands of clones, 80% to 90% seen once. CDR1 and CDR2 (germline): GTSNPN, SVGIG (reference sequence). The CDR3 runs to 14 residues. Losses at the gene ends were 7 bases for V and 6 bases for J; bases not matched to a gene: 3. The sample is drawn from a study of blood T cell repertoires in COVID-19.

V is TRBV30 and J is TRBJ2-1; 16 bases agree with TRBD2. Sequences were obtained from peripheral blood. This clonotype originated in a human donor in a cohort sampled during active COVID-19. Written as DNA, the CDR3 is TGTGCCTCCGGGACTAGCGGGGGGGTCAATGAGCAGTTCTTC. Translation: CASGTSGGVNEQFF.